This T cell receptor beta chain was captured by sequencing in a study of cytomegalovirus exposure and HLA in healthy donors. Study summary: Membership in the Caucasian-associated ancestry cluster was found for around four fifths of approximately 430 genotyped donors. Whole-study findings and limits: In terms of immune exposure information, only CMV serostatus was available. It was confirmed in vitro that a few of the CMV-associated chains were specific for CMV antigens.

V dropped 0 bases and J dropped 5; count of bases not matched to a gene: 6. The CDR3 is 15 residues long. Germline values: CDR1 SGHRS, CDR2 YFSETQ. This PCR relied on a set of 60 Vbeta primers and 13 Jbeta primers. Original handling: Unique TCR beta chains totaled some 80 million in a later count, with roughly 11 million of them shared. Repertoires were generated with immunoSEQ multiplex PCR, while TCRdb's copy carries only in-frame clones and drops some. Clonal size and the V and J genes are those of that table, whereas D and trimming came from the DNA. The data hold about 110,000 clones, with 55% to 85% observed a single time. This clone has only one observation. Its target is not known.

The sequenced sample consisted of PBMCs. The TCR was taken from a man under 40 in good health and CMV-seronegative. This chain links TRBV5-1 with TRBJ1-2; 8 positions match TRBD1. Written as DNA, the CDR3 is TGCGCCAGCAGCTTGGGAGGACAGGGAGCGTATGGCTACACCTTC. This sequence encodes CASSLGGQGAYGYTF.